The rows below give T cell receptor beta chains drawn from one sample of a study of OX40 agonist ivuxolimab in advanced cancers. TCRdb's copy holds only in-frame clones and misses some; the assay was immunoSEQ multiplex PCR. The sample shows tens of thousands of clones, about 91% of them seen only once. Sample: CD4+ or CD8+ T cells sorted from blood, taken in a trial of the OX40 agonist ivuxolimab. The receptors stem from an adult with an advanced solid tumor such as melanoma, head and neck, liver or kidney cancer. Both conserved end residues are part of each CDR3. D genes are given only for firm matches. The listing skips clone size in some rows; elsewhere it reads once, few, many or a size class.

d_gene	j_gene	v_gene	abundance	CDR3nt	CDR3aa
NA	TRBJ1-2	TRBV28	many	TGTGCCAGCAGCACCTTATATGGCTACACCTTC	CASSTLYGYTF
NA	TRBJ2-7	TRBV6-5	NA	TGTGCCAGCAGCCCTTTCGGGTGGGGAGGCTACGAGCAGTACTTC	CASSPFGWGGYEQYF
NA	TRBJ1-4	TRBV5-1	NA	TGCGCCAGCAGCGTTTCAGGGTGGGCTAATGAAAAACTGTTTTTT	CASSVSGWANEKLFF
NA	TRBJ1-5	TRBV27	NA	TGTGCCAGCAGTTTTGATAGCAATCAGCCCCAGCATTTT	CASSFDSNQPQHF
NA	TRBJ1-5	TRBV19	NA	TGTGCCAGTAAGGAGCCGGGACGCAATCAGCCCCAGCATTTT	CASKEPGRNQPQHF
TRBD1	TRBJ2-5	TRBV9	NA	TGTGCCAGCACCCTCAGAAGGGGGCCCCAAGAGACCCAGTACTTC	CASTLRRGPQETQYF
NA	TRBJ1-1	TRBV7-2	NA	TGTGCCAGCAGCTTATACGGGTACACTGAAGCTTTCTTT	CASSLYGYTEAFF
NA	TRBJ2-3	TRBV5-6	NA	TGTGCCAGCAGCCAAGACGGTCGGACGCAGTATTTT	CASSQDGRTQYF
NA	TRBJ2-2	TRBV30	NA	TGTGCCTGGATAGGGCGCGAGAACACCGGGGAGCTGTTTTTT	CAWIGRENTGELFF
TRBD1	TRBJ2-3	TRBV6-1	NA	TGTGCCAGCAGTGAAACGCCCGGGACAGGGGTAAGAGGCACAGATACGCAGTATTTT	CASSETPGTGVRGTDTQYF
NA	TRBJ2-7	TRBV25-1	NA	TGTGCCAGCAGAGGGGGGAAGAACTACGAGCAGTACTTC	CASRGGKNYEQYF
TRBD1	TRBJ2-1	TRBV5-6	NA	TGTGCCAGCAGCTTGGGGACAGGCCTTATGAGCTCCTACAATGAGCAGTTCTTC	CASSLGTGLMSSYNEQFF
NA	TRBJ2-3	TRBV7-2	NA	TGTGCCAGCAGCTTTCTCGACGGCTACACAGATACGCAGTATTTT	CASSFLDGYTDTQYF
NA	TRBJ2-7	TRBV2	medium-sized	TGTGCCAGCAGTGAAGTGGAGGTGAAGTACTTC	CASSEVEVKYF
TRBD1	TRBJ2-1	TRBV7-3	once	TGTGCCAGCAGCTCAACCGGGACAGTATACAATGAGCAGTTCTTC	CASSSTGTVYNEQFF
TRBD2	TRBJ2-7	TRBV7-2	NA	TGTGCCAGCAGCTTTCGACACGGGACTAGCGGGAGGAGCTCCTACGAGCAGTACTTC	CASSFRHGTSGRSSYEQYF
NA	TRBJ2-1	TRBV20-1	NA	TGCAGTGCTAGCCCCATACCTGAGCAGTTCTTC	CSASPIPEQFF
NA	TRBJ1-5	TRBV6-1	NA	TGTGCCAGCAGTGAACAAGGGGTTGGCAATCAGCCCCAGCATTTT	CASSEQGVGNQPQHF
NA	TRBJ2-3	TRBV9	NA	TGTGCCAGCAGCGTTGGTCCTAGCGCGTGGAATACGCAGTATTTT	CASSVGPSAWNTQYF
TRBD1	TRBJ2-2	TRBV7-3	NA	TGTGCCAGCGGCGAGACCGGTACAGGGGCCGGGGAGCTGTTTTTT	CASGETGTGAGELFF
NA	TRBJ1-1	TRBV5-1	NA	TGCGCCAGCAGCTTACGGACAGAAGTGAACACTGAAGCTTTCTTT	CASSLRTEVNTEAFF
NA	TRBJ2-7	TRBV6-6	NA	TGTGCCAGCAGTTACTCGAGGTTCTCCGAGCAGTACTTC	CASSYSRFSEQYF
NA	TRBJ1-2	TRBV19	NA	TGTGCCAGTAGTATCTATGGCTTGACGAGGGGCTACACCTTC	CASSIYGLTRGYTF
NA	TRBJ2-3	TRBV28	NA	TGTGCCAGCACTCGGTTCACAGATACGCAGTATTTT	CASTRFTDTQYF
NA	TRBJ2-2	TRBV18	NA	TGTGCCAGCTCACCACGGTCTAGCCCAAGAGGATCCGGGGAGCTGTTTTTT	CASSPRSSPRGSGELFF
NA	TRBJ1-1	TRBV7-8	NA	TGTGCCAGCAGGCCCCGGGGGGGACTGAACACTGAAGCTTTCTTT	CASRPRGGLNTEAFF
NA	TRBJ2-7	TRBV28	NA	TGTGCCAGCAGTCCCAACATCCAGGGTGGGTACGAGCAGTACTTC	CASSPNIQGGYEQYF
NA	TRBJ2-4	TRBV5-6	NA	TGTGCCAGCAGCTCCGCGACAACTTTCATCGGGGACATTCAGTACTTC	CASSSATTFIGDIQYF
NA	TRBJ1-1	TRBV7-8	NA	TGTGCCAGCAGCCCCAGACAGGACCTGAACACTGAAGCTTTCTTT	CASSPRQDLNTEAFF
NA	TRBJ2-5	TRBV5-6	NA	TGTGCCAGCAGCTCCAGGGGTAGCCTAGAGACCCAGTACTTC	CASSSRGSLETQYF
NA	TRBJ1-5	TRBV5-5	NA	TGTGCCAGCAGCTTGCAGGGGCGAAGCAATCAGCCCCAGCATTTT	CASSLQGRSNQPQHF
NA	TRBJ1-4	TRBV19	NA	TGTGCCAGTAGTATGGACGTTGGAAAACTGTTTTTT	CASSMDVGKLFF
NA	TRBJ2-1	TRBV6-5	NA	TGTGCCAGCAGTTTTAGGCTCTCCTACAATGAGCAGTTCTTC	CASSFRLSYNEQFF
TRBD2	TRBJ2-1	TRBV28	NA	TGTGCCACCGTAGCGGGAGGTAACCACAATGAGCAGTTCTTC	CATVAGGNHNEQFF
NA	TRBJ2-2	TRBV29-1	NA	TGCAGCGGCCAAAACACCGGGGAGCTGTTTTTT	CSGQNTGELFF
TRBD1	TRBJ2-5	TRBV5-1	few	TGCGCCAGCAGCTTGGTTCCAGGGGGCAAAGAGACCCAGTACTTC	CASSLVPGGKETQYF
TRBD1	TRBJ1-5	TRBV6-6	NA	TGTGCCAGCAGGAGGGACAGGGGAACTCAGCCCCAGCATTTT	CASRRDRGTQPQHF
NA	TRBJ2-7	TRBV5-5	NA	TGTGCCAGCAGCTTTCCTGTGGGCTACGAGCAGTACTTC	CASSFPVGYEQYF
NA	TRBJ1-5	TRBV18	NA	TGTGCCAGCTCACCGGTGGCTTCCAATCAGCCCCAGCATTTT	CASSPVASNQPQHF
TRBD1	TRBJ2-1	TRBV6-5	NA	TGTGCCAGCAGGCCAGACAGGGGTCCCTACAATGAGCAGTTCTTC	CASRPDRGPYNEQFF
NA	TRBJ2-7	TRBV7-2	NA	TGTGCCAGCAGCCCGGGACTGGCTTGGGGAGAACAGTACTTC	CASSPGLAWGEQYF
TRBD2	TRBJ2-3	TRBV7-9	NA	TGTGCCAGCAGCAGAACTAGCGGGGGGATGTATATGGCGCAGTATTTT	CASSRTSGGMYMAQYF
NA	TRBJ2-1	TRBV5-6	NA	TGTGCCAGCAGCTTGGTGGGGGAGCAGTTCTTC	CASSLVGEQFF
NA	TRBJ2-2	TRBV7-3	few	TGTGCCAGCAGCCCCCAGACAGAACCCGGGGAGCTGTTTTTT	CASSPQTEPGELFF
NA	TRBJ1-6	TRBV2	NA	TGTGCCAGCAGTCCCCCTCGGAATACGATCCGCTCCTATAATTCACCCCTCCACTTT	CASSPPRNTIRSYNSPLHF
NA	TRBJ1-1	TRBV2	NA	TGTGCCAGCAGTGTGGGCAGCAACACTGAAGCTTTCTTT	CASSVGSNTEAFF
NA	TRBJ2-4	TRBV7-8	NA	TGTGCCAGCAGCTTAGTCGGCGGTGTAAACCCCGTTCAGTACTTC	CASSLVGGVNPVQYF
NA	TRBJ2-5	TRBV4-3	NA	TGCGCCAGCAGCCAAGAACAACAAGAGACCCAGTACTTC	CASSQEQQETQYF
NA	TRBJ2-2	TRBV10-3	once	TGTGCCATCAGTGAGAGCCATCCGAACACCGGGGAGCTGTTTTTT	CAISESHPNTGELFF
NA	TRBJ2-7	TRBV19	NA	TGTGCCAGTAGTATGGAGCCCGGGGAGCAGTACTTC	CASSMEPGEQYF